A selection of T cell receptor beta chains follows, all from one sample in a study of shared clonotypes between healthy human individuals. Profiled with immunoSEQ multiplex PCR; TCRdb holds only in-frame clones, not every one. Of over 2 million clones in the sample, roughly 95% were seen once. Material for sequencing was naive CD4+ T cells sorted from blood. These receptor sequences come from a man aged 18 to 29 in good health. Both conserved end residues are part of each CDR3. The D gene is left open where the match is weak. Clone size is not always given. Where it is, it says once, few, many or a class for expanded clones.

TRBD2	TRBV4-3	TRBJ2-1	.	CASSQASLAGGINNEQFF	TGCGCCAGCAGCCAAGCCTCTTTAGCGGGTGGTATAAACAATGAGCAGTTCTTC
TRBD1	TRBV18	TRBJ2-6	.	CASSPGQGRSGANVLTF	TGTGCCAGCTCACCGGGACAGGGAAGGTCTGGGGCCAACGTCCTGACTTTC
.	TRBV7-2	TRBJ2-6	.	CASSPLGREQVLTF	TGTGCCAGCAGCCCCCTCGGTAGGGAACAGGTCCTGACTTTC
.	TRBV2	TRBJ2-5	.	CASSELIGLGGQETQYF	TGTGCCAGCAGTGAACTAATCGGACTCGGGGGCCAAGAGACCCAGTACTTC
TRBD2	TRBV5-4	TRBJ2-3	.	CASSFRASGSRDTQYF	TGTGCCAGCAGCTTTAGGGCTAGCGGGAGTCGGGATACGCAGTATTTT
.	TRBV18	TRBJ1-5	.	CASSPPPGTAEPQHF	TGTGCCAGCTCACCACCTCCAGGGACGGCCGAGCCCCAGCATTTT
TRBD2	TRBV2	TRBJ2-3	.	CASRRLAGVLDTQYF	TGTGCCAGCAGAAGACTAGCGGGAGTTCTCGATACGCAGTATTTT
.	TRBV6-6	TRBJ1-2	.	CASKEDVMGYTF	TGTGCCAGCAAGGAGGACGTGATGGGCTACACCTTC
TRBD2	TRBV7-8	TRBJ2-3	.	CASSLTSGIVPDTQYF	TGTGCCAGCAGCTTGACTAGCGGGATTGTTCCAGATACGCAGTATTTT
.	TRBV7-2	TRBJ2-1	.	CASSRTQGYNEQFF	TGTGCCAGCAGCCGTACTCAAGGGTACAATGAGCAGTTCTTC
.	TRBV2	TRBJ2-2	.	CASSLGVVSTGELFF	TGTGCCAGCAGCCTGGGGGTGGTTAGCACCGGGGAGCTGTTTTTT
.	TRBV5-1	TRBJ1-5	.	CASSLGTNQPQHF	TGCGCCAGCAGCTTGGGTACAAATCAGCCCCAGCATTTT
.	TRBV28	TRBJ2-7	once	CASSGGTDYYEQYF	TGTGCCAGCAGTGGCGGGACGGACTATTACGAGCAGTACTTC
TRBD1	TRBV30	TRBJ1-6	.	CAWSAGQLNSPLHF	TGTGCCTGGAGTGCGGGACAGTTAAATTCACCCCTCCACTTT
.	TRBV18	TRBJ1-3	.	CASSPPGGLNGNTIYF	TGTGCCAGCTCACCACCCGGAGGATTAAATGGAAACACCATATATTTT
.	TRBV29-1	TRBJ2-1	.	CSVDEARANEQFF	TGCAGCGTTGACGAGGCGAGGGCCAATGAGCAGTTCTTC
TRBD2	TRBV9	TRBJ2-3	.	CASSVGQTSGTDTQYF	TGTGCCAGCAGCGTAGGACAGACTAGCGGCACAGATACGCAGTATTTT
.	TRBV9	TRBJ1-1	.	CASSVDMESEAFF	TGTGCCAGCAGCGTAGATATGGAGTCCGAAGCTTTCTTT
TRBD1	TRBV5-1	TRBJ1-3	.	CASSMGRTGDSGNTIYF	TGCGCCAGCAGCATGGGACGGACAGGAGACTCTGGAAACACCATATATTTT
TRBD2	TRBV5-1	TRBJ2-3	.	CASSGRTSGSTDTQYF	TGCGCCAGCAGCGGACGGACTAGCGGCTCCACAGATACGCAGTATTTT
.	TRBV10-3	TRBJ1-3	.	CAITAGAFSGNTIYF	TGTGCCATCACGGCAGGAGCCTTCTCTGGAAACACCATATATTTT
TRBD2	TRBV5-1	TRBJ2-5	.	CASSKRGSGETQYF	TGCGCCAGCAGCAAGCGGGGGAGCGGAGAGACCCAGTACTTC
TRBD1	TRBV5-1	TRBJ2-7	.	CASSLGDRGDEQYF	TGCGCCAGCAGCTTGGGGGACAGGGGAGACGAGCAGTACTTC
.	TRBV6-1	TRBJ2-7	.	CASRSSALYEQYF	TGTGCCAGCAGGTCTAGCGCACTCTACGAGCAGTACTTC
.	TRBV5-1	TRBJ2-7	.	CAGHLRQTGSSYEQYF	TGCGCCGGCCACCTCCGCCAAACGGGGTCTTCCTACGAGCAGTACTTC
.	TRBV7-2	TRBJ1-2	.	CASRLPTNYGYTF	TGTGCCAGCAGGTTACCTACTAACTATGGCTACACCTTC
TRBD2	TRBV7-2	TRBJ2-2	.	CASSFTSGMTGELFF	TGTGCCAGCAGCTTCACTAGCGGGATGACCGGGGAGCTGTTTTTT
TRBD1	TRBV28	TRBJ1-2	.	CASSPQDRVYGYTF	TGTGCCAGCAGCCCACAGGACAGGGTGTATGGCTACACCTTC
.	TRBV13	TRBJ2-1	.	CASSVGAVRYYNEQFF	TGTGCCAGCAGCGTAGGGGCGGTCCGGTACTACAATGAGCAGTTCTTC
TRBD1	TRBV18	TRBJ1-4	.	CASSPRQGSGEKLFF	TGTGCCAGCTCACCTCGACAGGGGTCGGGAGAAAAACTGTTTTTT
.	TRBV27	TRBJ1-3	.	CASKVNSGNTIYF	TGTGCCAGCAAGGTTAACTCTGGAAACACCATATATTTT
TRBD2	TRBV29-1	TRBJ2-3	.	CSAIEREQTDTQYF	TGCAGCGCGATCGAGCGGGAGCAAACAGATACGCAGTATTTT
TRBD1	TRBV5-4	TRBJ2-7	.	CASSWGTGGFYEQYF	TGTGCCAGCAGCTGGGGGACAGGGGGTTTCTACGAGCAGTACTTC
.	TRBV6-5	TRBJ1-1	.	CASRRRTDNTEAFF	TGTGCCAGCAGACGGAGGACAGATAACACTGAAGCTTTCTTT
TRBD2	TRBV7-2	TRBJ2-1	.	CASSFRASGDNEQFF	TGTGCCAGCAGCTTTAGGGCTAGCGGGGACAATGAGCAGTTCTTC
TRBD1	TRBV10-3	TRBJ2-1	.	CAISESRDRQFF	TGTGCCATCAGTGAGTCCCGGGACAGGCAGTTCTTC
TRBD1	TRBV7-9	TRBJ1-3	.	CASSFTQGALNTIYF	TGTGCCAGCAGCTTTACACAGGGGGCTTTAAACACCATATATTTT
.	TRBV18	TRBJ1-5	once	CASSDSNQPQHF	TGTGCCAGCTCCGATAGCAATCAGCCCCAGCATTTT
TRBD1	TRBV6-5	TRBJ2-5	.	CASSPTTGGGETQYF	TGTGCCAGCAGTCCCACTACAGGGGGAGGCGAGACCCAGTACTTC
.	TRBV28	TRBJ1-4	.	CASTRGRATNEKLFF	TGTGCCAGCACTCGGGGGAGGGCAACTAATGAAAAACTGTTTTTT
TRBD2	TRBV11-2	TRBJ2-1	.	CASSDLAGGNGEQFF	TGTGCCAGCAGCGACCTAGCGGGGGGGAATGGTGAGCAGTTCTTC
.	TRBV5-1	TRBJ1-5	.	CASKGSPGSNQPQHF	TGCGCCAGCAAAGGATCCCCGGGAAGCAATCAGCCCCAGCATTTT
.	TRBV18	TRBJ2-6	.	CASSPPFGSGSGTSGANVLTF	TGTGCCAGCTCACCACCGTTTGGATCTGGTTCCGGGACCTCTGGGGCCAACGTCCTGACTTTC
TRBD2	TRBV29-1	TRBJ2-5	once	CSIGLAGETQYF	TGCAGCATCGGACTAGCGGGGGAGACCCAGTACTTC
.	TRBV6-5	TRBJ1-2	.	CASSPPKGANYGYTF	TGTGCCAGCAGTCCCCCGAAGGGAGCGAACTATGGCTACACCTTC
TRBD1	TRBV18	TRBJ2-7	.	CASSPGTAEQYF	TGTGCCAGCTCACCCGGGACAGCCGAGCAGTACTTC
.	TRBV6-5	TRBJ2-5	.	CASSYSTALLQETQYF	TGTGCCAGCAGTTATTCGACGGCTCTACTCCAAGAGACCCAGTACTTC
TRBD2	TRBV7-2	TRBJ2-7	.	CASSLAAGGPSEQYF	TGTGCCAGCAGCTTAGCGGCGGGAGGGCCCAGCGAGCAGTACTTC
.	TRBV10-3	TRBJ2-7	.	CAILAGSSYEQYF	TGTGCCATCTTGGCAGGTTCGTCCTACGAGCAGTACTTC
TRBD1	TRBV7-3	TRBJ2-2	.	CASSLNGRDRANTGELFF	TGTGCCAGCAGCTTAAACGGAAGGGACAGGGCGAACACCGGGGAGCTGTTTTTT
.	TRBV6-5	TRBJ2-1	.	CASSSPRTQFGEQFF	TGTGCCAGCAGTTCCCCCAGGACTCAATTCGGGGAGCAGTTCTTC
TRBD1	TRBV10-2	TRBJ1-6	.	CASSGGGALGRVSPLHF	TGCGCCAGCAGTGGAGGGGGCGCGTTAGGCCGGGTTTCACCCCTCCACTTT
TRBD2	TRBV5-1	TRBJ2-7	.	CASSPTGLAQYEQYF	TGCGCCAGCAGCCCAACAGGACTAGCCCAATACGAGCAGTACTTC
.	TRBV7-3	TRBJ1-2	.	CASSETGAGGGYTF	TGTGCCAGCAGCGAAACAGGAGCCGGTGGCGGCTACACCTTC